These 17 T cell receptor beta chains came from one sample sequenced in a study of graft-versus-host responses after intestinal transplantation. Profiling relied on immunoSEQ multiplex PCR, and the TCRdb table lists in-frame clones only, not all of them. The profile shows around 90,000 clones, around 93% of them singletons. These receptors are not linked to any known antigen. Here the sequenced sample was unstimulated CD8+ T cells sorted from spleen or lymph node cells, taken before transplant. All receptors derive from a human donor who was the organ donor for an intestinal transplant.

V usage is TRBV29-1 and J usage is TRBJ2-7; D is ambiguous. Between the trimmed V and J ends, which lost 6 bases and 2 bases, there was a span of 14 bases. CDR1 is SQVTM and CDR2 is ANQGSEA in the germline V gene. CDR3 length: 13 residues. The CDR3 nucleotides read TGCAGCGTCCTACACAGTAATACCTACGAGCAGTACTTC. It codes for CSVLHSNTYEQYF.

The V and J genes are TRBV11-2 and TRBJ2-5; D is ambiguous. V lost 1 base and J 2 bases, leaving 11 bases between the germline ends. This CDR3 comprises 15 residues. Germline V gene data show CDR1 as SGHAT and CDR2 as FQNNGV. CDR3 sequence (DNA): TGTGCCAGCAGCTTAGGGTCCCCAGGACAAGAGACCCAGTACTTC. This gives the protein CASSLGSPGQETQYF.

This chain connects TRBV10-3 to TRBJ2-1; 11 nucleotides align to TRBD2. With 11 bases clipped from V and 8 bases from J, the junction kept 11 bases outside the gene matches. This CDR3 is built from 14 residues. CDR1 and CDR2 (germline): ENHRY, SYGVKD. The CDR3 DNA reads as TGTGCCGCAGAGACTAGCGGGAAGATCCATGAGCAGTTCTTC. Residues: CAAETSGKIHEQFF.

The chain has TRBV2 and TRBJ2-1, with 8 bases matching TRBD1. This CDR3 spans 11 amino acids. V gave up 8 bases and J gave up 15 bases; unmatched junction bases: 9. CDR1 is SNHLY, CDR2 FYNNEI, per germline. The CDR3 region is CASEAGTGPFF. CDR3 nucleotide sequence: TGTGCCAGCGAAGCTGGGACAGGCCCGTTCTTC. The full variable domain, completed using reference TRBV2 and TRBJ2-1, is EPEVTQTPSHQVTQMGQEVILRCVPISNHLYFYWYRQILGQKVEFLVSFYNNEISEKSEIFDDQFSVERPDGSNFTLKIRSTKLEDSAMYFCASEAGTGPFFGPGTRLTVL.

J is TRBJ2-6 and V is TRBV5-4; 10 nucleotides align to TRBD2. CDR1 and CDR2 from the germline V gene are SGHNT and YYREEE (reference sequence). The CDR3 spans 18 residues. Trimming took 7 bases from V and 0 from J; bases not matched to a gene: 10. The CDR3 nucleotides are TGTGCCAGCCAACCGGGACTAGCGTATACCTCTGGGGCCAACGTCCTGACTTTC. It yields the protein CASQPGLAYTSGANVLTF.

The V and J genes are TRBV15 and TRBJ1-2; D perhaps matches TRBD1 (6 bases). Germline V gene data show CDR1 as LNHNV and CDR2 as YYDKDF (reference sequence). The CDR3 is made up of 15 amino acids. Trimming cost V 0 bases and J 4 bases, with 12 bases left between them. The CDR3 DNA sequence: TGTGCCACCAGCAGAGATCGGATGGGGGCCTATGGCTACACCTTC. Its protein is CATSRDRMGAYGYTF.

V and J are TRBV4-3 and TRBJ1-4; the match to TRBD1 covers 8 bases. Germline loops: CDR1 LGHNA, CDR2 YSLEER. J lost 6 bases, V lost 2 bases, and 8 bases had no gene match. This CDR3 is 16 amino acids long. The DNA of the CDR3 is TGCGCCAGCAGCCAATTTGTGGCAGGGGGCGATGAAAAACTGTTTTTT. Its protein is CASSQFVAGGDEKLFF.

V is TRBV27 and J is TRBJ2-2; 9 bases align to TRBD2. Germline V gene lookup returns CDR1 MNHEY and CDR2 SMNVEV (reference sequence). Trimming took 6 bases from V and 7 from J; bases not matched to a gene: 6. The CDR3 totals 14 residues. The CDR3 nucleotides are TGTGCCAGCAGCCCCGGACTAGCGAGCGGGGAGCTGTTTTTT. It codes for CASSPGLASGELFF.

The chain has TRBV6-1 and TRBJ1-1; 8 bases line up with TRBD1. The CDR3 is 15 amino acids. Germline values: CDR1 MNHNS, CDR2 SASEGT. V lost 7 bases and J lost 6; bases outside the gene matches: 13. The CDR3 region has the DNA TGTGCCAGCAATGGACACAGGGGGGTTAACCCTGAAGCTTTCTTT. This gives the protein CASNGHRGVNPEAFF.

The chain links TRBV19 to TRBJ1-1, with TRBD1 identical over 8 bases. V was clipped by 6 bases and J by 5 bases; unmatched bases: 8. Germline lookup yields CDR1 LNHDA and CDR2 SQIVND (reference sequence). This CDR3 has 14 residues. The chain's CDR3 is CASSLTGVGTEAFF. CDR3 in DNA: TGTGCCAGTAGCCTGACAGGGGTCGGGACTGAAGCTTTCTTT. Full variable domain (remainder filled in from reference TRBV19 and TRBJ1-1): DGGITQSPKYLFRKEGQNVTLSCEQNLNHDAMYWYRQDPGQGLRLIYYSQIVNDFQKGDIAEGYSVSREKKESFPLTVTSAQKNPTAFYLCASSLTGVGTEAFFGQGTRLTVV.

As regards this clone: At one end the junction does not follow the germline gene, possibly because of a read error. The CDR3 reads CASKALAGVRGEQYF. CDR3 DNA sequence: TGTGCGAGCAAGGCACTAGCGGGAGTCAGAGGGGAGCAGTACTTC. The rearrangement links TRBV14 to TRBJ2-7; 11 positions match TRBD2. Germline CDR1 SGHDN, CDR2 FVKESK. CDR3 length: 15 amino acids.

The chain employs TRBV27 and TRBJ2-7, with D maybe TRBD1 (5 bases). The germline CDR1 and CDR2 sequences are MNHEY and SMNVEV (reference sequence). This CDR3 is 15 amino acids long. The germline V and J ends were trimmed by 5 bases and 2 bases, with 16 bases remaining between them. The CDR3 DNA reads as TGTGCCAGCAGTCCCGCCAGGGCGGACACCTACGAGCAGTACTTC. Its translation is CASSPARADTYEQYF.

The chain is built from TRBV5-8 and TRBJ1-1, with D unresolved. CDR3 length: 12 residues. Trimming took 0 bases from V and 4 from J, leaving 4 bases between them. Germline V gene data show CDR1 as SGHTS and CDR2 as YDEGEE. CDR3 bases: TGTGCCAGCAGCTTGGGTCTCACTGAAGCTTTCTTT. Protein product: CASSLGLTEAFF. Using reference TRBV5-8 and TRBJ1-1 for the parts outside the CDR3, the full variable domain is EAGVTQSPTHLIKTRGQQATLRCSPISGHTSVYWYQQALGLGLQFLLWYDEGEERNRGNFPPRFSGRQFPNYSSELNVNALELEDSALYLCASSLGLTEAFFGQGTRLTVV.

This clone was seen a single time. The genes are TRBV30 and TRBJ2-7; 11 bases agree with TRBD1. V lost 4 bases, J lost 2 bases, and 13 bases stayed unmatched. CDR3 length equals 17 residues. CDR1 is GTSNPN and CDR2 is SVGIG in the germline V gene (reference sequence). CDR3 bases: TGTGCCTGGATGTGGGGACAGGGGGTAACGACAGCCTACGAGCAGTACTTC. As protein: CAWMWGQGVTTAYEQYF. Supplemented by reference TRBV30 and TRBJ2-7, the full variable domain reads SQTIHQWPATLVQPVGSPLSLECTVEGTSNPNLYWYRQAAGRGLQLLFYSVGIGQISSEVPQNLSASRPQDRQFILSSKKLLLSDSGFYLCAWMWGQGVTTAYEQYFGPGTRLTVT.

This chain uses TRBV5-4 with TRBJ1-2; D may be TRBD1 (6 bases). Germline V lookup: CDR1 SGHNT, CDR2 YYREEE (reference sequence). This CDR3 is 11 amino acids long. V was trimmed by 7 bases and J by 8 bases, leaving 12 bases between them. Written as DNA, the CDR3 is TGTGCCAGCGGTCCAGGGACAGGCTACACCTTC. Its protein is CASGPGTGYTF. The full variable domain, in which reference TRBV5-4 and TRBJ1-2 provide the parts outside the CDR3, is ETGVTQSPTHLIKTRGQQVTLRCSSQSGHNTVSWYQQALGQGPQFIFQYYREEENGRGNFPPRFSGLQFPNYSSELNVNALELDDSALYLCASGPGTGYTFGSGTRLTVV.

The CDR3 here is CASSRTEETQYF. CDR3 nucleotides: TGTGCCAGCAGTCGGACAGAAGAGACCCAGTACTTC. This chain uses TRBV2 with TRBJ2-5; D is perhaps TRBD1 (6 bases). V dropped 5 bases and J dropped 3 bases, with 7 bases sitting between them. The CDR3 totals 12 residues. CDR1 is SNHLY, CDR2 FYNNEI, per germline. The variable domain in full, completed from reference TRBV2 and TRBJ2-5, reads EPEVTQTPSHQVTQMGQEVILRCVPISNHLYFYWYRQILGQKVEFLVSFYNNEISEKSEIFDDQFSVERPDGSNFTLKIRSTKLEDSAMYFCASSRTEETQYFGPGTRLLVL.

The chain joins TRBV27 to TRBJ2-3; a possible D gene is TRBD2 (5 bases). V was trimmed by 4 bases and J by 4 bases, leaving 18 bases between them. Germline V CDR1 and CDR2: MNHEY, SMNVEV (reference sequence). The CDR3 is 16 amino acids. The CDR3 here is CASSSPSGIEADTQYF. CDR3 in DNA: TGTGCCAGCAGTTCCCCAAGCGGAATCGAGGCAGATACGCAGTATTTT.